The 25 T cell receptor beta chains below all came from one sample that was sequenced in a study of blood T cell repertoires in COVID-19 (dated by TCRdb to about 2020). The method behind the library was the immunoSEQ multiplex PCR assay. TCRdb re-hosts the immuneACCESS table, in-frame sequences only. Its copies lack some clones; in the studies checked, an unresolved V gene accounts for under half of them, and the cause for the rest is not known. The sample has fewer than 250,000 clones on record, 65% to 90% of them singletons. The ten largest clones add up to about 4.1% of the sample. Sequenced material: peripheral blood. Receptor source: a man aged 45-60 years with acute or convalescent COVID-19.

V and J are TRBV6-5 and TRBJ1-2; unclear D gene. The CDR3 length is 14 residues. Trimming left V 6 bases short and J 1 base short, with 12 bases between. Germline loops: CDR1 MNHEY, CDR2 SVGAGI. CDR3 DNA sequence: TGTGCCAGCAGCCTAAGGAGTTATAACTATGGCTACACCTTC. Residues: CASSLRSYNYGYTF.

The chain carries TRBV9 and TRBJ2-7; D is ambiguous. V was shortened by 4 bases and J by 6 bases, with 14 bases between the two germline ends. Per germline, CDR1 SGDLS and CDR2 YYNGEE. This CDR3 comprises 13 residues. DNA of the CDR3: TGTGCCAGCAGCCCTCTGGCGGTAGGCGAGCAGTACTTC. Its translation is CASSPLAVGEQYF.

The chain uses TRBV27 and TRBJ1-2, with 8 bases that match TRBD1. CDR3 size: 13 residues. Germline CDR1 is MNHEY and CDR2 is SMNVEV (reference sequence). V gave up 6 bases and J gave up 5 bases; unmatched junction bases: 5. Here the CDR3 reads CASRVTGDYGYTF. The CDR3 DNA sequence: TGTGCCAGCAGGGTGACAGGGGATTATGGCTACACCTTC.

The V gene is TRBV7-8, the J gene TRBJ1-6, with D tentatively TRBD1 (5 bases). V lost 2 bases to trimming and J lost 5 bases, with 13 bases between them. Germline V lookup: CDR1 SGHVS, CDR2 FQNEAQ. The CDR3 runs 16 residues. In DNA form, the CDR3 reads TGTGCCAGCAGCTTACAAGCAGGGATGCATAATTCACCCCTCCACTTT. Translating gives CASSLQAGMHNSPLHF.

The V gene is TRBV19, the J gene TRBJ1-2; 8 bases match TRBD1. V lost 5 bases, J lost 2 bases, and 7 bases stayed unmatched. CDR1 is LNHDA, CDR2 SQIVND, per germline (reference sequence). The CDR3 loop spans 15 amino acids. Here the CDR3 reads CASSPRGQGNYGYTF. The CDR3 DNA sequence: TGTGCCAGTAGTCCCCGAGGACAGGGAAACTATGGCTACACCTTC. Based on the CDR3 plus reference TRBV19 and TRBJ1-2, the full variable domain is DGGITQSPKYLFRKEGQNVTLSCEQNLNHDAMYWYRQDPGQGLRLIYYSQIVNDFQKGDIAEGYSVSREKKESFPLTVTSAQKNPTAFYLCASSPRGQGNYGYTFGSGTRLTVV.

This sequence joins TRBV5-1 and TRBJ2-7; D might be TRBD2 (6 bases). This CDR3 comprises 15 residues. With 0 bases removed from V and 6 bases from J, the gap between germline ends came to 16 bases. The germline CDR1 and CDR2 sequences are SGHRS and YFSETQ. The CDR3 DNA sequence: TGCGCCAGCAGCTTGGTTGGGGGGACCCTTAGCGAGCAGTACTTC. It translates to CASSLVGGTLSEQYF.

CDR3 residues: CASSLSSGNTIYF. In DNA, the CDR3 is TGTGCCAGCAGCCTATCCTCTGGAAACACCATATATTTT. The rearrangement uses TRBV7-3 and TRBJ1-3; unclear D gene. The CDR3 covers 13 residues. Per the germline V gene, CDR1 is SGHTA and CDR2 is FQGTGA. V was trimmed by 5 bases and J by 0 bases, leaving 5 bases between them.

The chain combines TRBV6-6 with TRBJ1-1, with 8 nucleotides matching TRBD1. Germline trimming cut 6 bases from V and 1 base from J; bases unmatched to any gene: 4. The germline gives CDR1 MNHNY, CDR2 SVGAGI (reference sequence). The CDR3 totals 14 residues. CDR3 region: CASRRQGWNTEAFF. DNA for the CDR3: TGTGCCAGCAGGCGACAGGGGTGGAACACTGAAGCTTTCTTT.

The J gene is TRBJ2-3, the V gene TRBV18; TRBD1 agrees at 10 bases. The CDR3 extends over 13 amino acids. Unmatched junction bases numbered 10, after V lost 8 bases and J lost 11 bases. CDR1 and CDR2 from the germline V gene are KGHSH and LQKENI. CDR3 bases: TGTGCCAGCCAGGGACAGGGGATTCTTGGGCAGTATTTT. Translation gives CASQGQGILGQYF.

J is TRBJ1-5 and V is TRBV9; no firm D call. Germline-derived CDR1 and CDR2 are SGDLS and YYNGEE. The CDR3 runs to 13 residues. V lost 0 bases, J lost 5 bases, and 6 bases lay in between. The CDR3 DNA sequence: TGTGCCAGCAGCGTAGACGCGCATCAGCCCCAGCATTTT. Encoded protein: CASSVDAHQPQHF.

In the case of this clone: The same CDR3 is also encoded by other DNA sequences in this sample. J is TRBJ1-1 and V is TRBV5-1; TRBD1 is a possible D gene (6 bases). The V end was cut by 4 bases, the J end by 0 bases, with 7 bases between. The CDR3 loop spans 13 amino acids. CDR1 SGHRS and CDR2 YFSETQ come from the germline V gene. The CDR3 loop is CASSRDMNTEAFF. The CDR3 bases are TGCGCCAGCAGCCGGGACATGAACACTGAAGCTTTCTTT.

The CDR3 here is CASSQEGGTRSGETQYF. CDR3 DNA sequence: TGTGCCAGCAGCCAAGAGGGGGGGACCCGCTCGGGGGAGACCCAGTACTTC. The chain is built from TRBV4-2 and TRBJ2-5, with 7 positions matching TRBD2. Per the germline V gene, CDR1 is LGHNA and CDR2 is YNFKEQ. With 0 bases clipped from V and 5 bases from J, the junction kept 12 bases outside the gene matches. CDR3 length: 17 residues.

This CDR3 is CASSGGQGILSYEQYF. The CDR3 DNA is TGTGCCAGCAGTGGAGGACAGGGGATTTTATCCTACGAGCAGTACTTC. The chain is built from TRBV6-1 and TRBJ2-7; 9 nucleotides match TRBD1. V gave up 4 bases and J gave up 1 base; unmatched junction bases: 8. This CDR3 has 16 amino acids. Per the germline V gene, CDR1 is MNHNS and CDR2 is SASEGT.

This sequence joins TRBV12-5 and TRBJ1-3; possibly TRBD1 for D (5 bases). The CDR3 covers 17 residues. Germline-derived CDR1 and CDR2 are LGHNT and FRNRAP. V lost 1 base to trimming and J lost 3 bases, with 16 bases between them. In DNA, the CDR3 is TGTGCTAGTGGTTTGGGGACACAGTCGCACCGTGGAAACACCATATATTTT. Protein: CASGLGTQSHRGNTIYF.

This chain joins TRBV11-2 and TRBJ1-2, with a tentative D call TRBD1 (5 bases). Germline CDR1 and CDR2: SGHAT and FQNNGV. This CDR3 comprises 13 residues. V lost 5 bases and J 5 bases, leaving 12 bases between the germline ends. CDR3 loop: CASSPGLGYGYTF. The CDR3, as DNA: TGTGCCAGCAGCCCGGGACTGGGATATGGCTACACCTTC.

The chain combines TRBV7-2 with TRBJ2-5; TRBD2 agrees at 15 bases. The CDR3 extends over 16 amino acids. Germline values: CDR1 SGHTA, CDR2 FQGNSA. V shed 5 bases, J shed 2 bases, and the junction held 3 bases outside the gene matches. CDR3 sequence reads: CASSAGTSGGQETQYF. CDR3 coding DNA: TGTGCCAGCAGCGCCGGGACTAGCGGGGGGCAAGAGACCCAGTACTTC. Looking up the rest from reference TRBV7-2 and TRBJ2-5 gives the full variable domain: GAGVSQSPSNKVTEKGKDVELRCDPISGHTALYWYRQSLGQGLEFLIYFQGNSAPDKSGLPSDRFSAERTGGSVSTLTIQRTQQEDSAVYLCASSAGTSGGQETQYFGPGTRLLVL.

The chain employs TRBV5-1 and TRBJ1-1; D call uncertain. V was clipped by 0 bases and J by 1 base, with 7 bases between them. The CDR3 loop spans 14 amino acids. CDR1 is SGHRS, CDR2 YFSETQ, per germline. In DNA form, the CDR3 reads TGCGCCAGCAGCTTGGGGCTTTCGAACACTGAAGCTTTCTTT. This gives the protein CASSLGLSNTEAFF.

V gene TRBV6-1 combines with J gene TRBJ2-1; 12 positions agree with TRBD1. In germline, CDR1 is MNHNS, CDR2 SASEGT. V lost 0 bases and J lost 8; bases outside the gene matches: 11. The CDR3 has 18 residues. The CDR3, as DNA: TGTGCCAGCAGTGAAGCGGGTGGAGGGACAGGGGGCTTCGATGAGCAGTTCTTC. This gives the protein CASSEAGGGTGGFDEQFF.

The chain recombines TRBV19 with TRBJ1-1; perhaps TRBD1 as D (5 bases). This CDR3 is 14 amino acids long. Deletions cut 5 bases from V and 4 bases from J, with 14 bases between. The V gene's germline CDR1 is LNHDA and CDR2 SQIVND (reference sequence). The chain's CDR3 is CASSPSGGGTEAFF. The CDR3 nucleotides are TGTGCCAGTAGTCCGAGCGGGGGGGGCACTGAAGCTTTCTTT.

CDR3 protein: CASSRGRAYNEQFF. CDR3 coding DNA: TGTGCCAGCTCCCGAGGCAGGGCTTACAATGAGCAGTTCTTC. This rearrangement joins TRBV6-5 to TRBJ2-1; a possible D gene is TRBD1 (5 bases). V lost 8 bases and J 4 bases, leaving 15 bases between the germline ends. The CDR3 consists of 14 residues. Per the germline V gene, CDR1 is MNHEY and CDR2 is SVGAGI.

The rearrangement links TRBV9 to TRBJ2-5, with TRBD1 matching over 9 bases. V was clipped by 3 bases and J by 4 bases; unmatched bases: 7. Germline-derived CDR1 and CDR2 are SGDLS and YYNGEE. The CDR3 is made up of 15 amino acids. The CDR3 loop is CASSEGGTGPETQYF. The CDR3 DNA follows: TGTGCCAGCAGCGAGGGGGGGACAGGGCCAGAGACCCAGTACTTC.

The chain joins TRBV18 to TRBJ2-3; 12 bases fit TRBD2. Germline assignment: CDR1 KGHSH and CDR2 LQKENI. V dropped 8 bases and J dropped 0; count of bases not matched to a gene: 9. This CDR3 is 17 amino acids long. The CDR3 region is CASHSRTSGASTDTQYF. The CDR3 coding sequence is TGTGCCAGCCACAGCCGGACTAGCGGGGCTAGCACAGATACGCAGTATTTT.

This sequence joins TRBV5-1 and TRBJ1-4, with D possibly matching TRBD1 (6 bases). V shed 4 bases and J shed 5 bases, with 12 bases lying between them. Germline-derived CDR1 and CDR2 are SGHRS and YFSETQ. The CDR3 is 14 residues long. The CDR3 DNA follows: TGCGCCAGCAGCCCCAGGGACACGAATGAAAAACTGTTTTTT. It yields the protein CASSPRDTNEKLFF.

V gene TRBV11-2 combines with J gene TRBJ1-2; no clear D. The CDR3 has 12 residues. The V gene's germline CDR1 is SGHAT and CDR2 FQNNGV. Deletions cut 3 bases from V and 6 bases from J, with 8 bases between. CDR3 nucleotides: TGTGCCAGCAGCTTTGAGGGAGATGGCTACACCTTC. Residues: CASSFEGDGYTF.

The gene calls are TRBV19 and TRBJ1-5; maybe TRBD1 (6 bases). Germline loops: CDR1 LNHDA, CDR2 SQIVND (reference sequence). The V and J ends lost 7 bases and 0 bases respectively, with 10 bases between them. CDR3 size: 14 residues. The chain's CDR3 is CASTGTPSNQPQHF. The CDR3 DNA reads as TGTGCCAGTACCGGGACACCTAGCAATCAGCCCCAGCATTTT.